This entry lists 29 T cell receptor beta chains sequenced from one sample in a study of shared clonotypes between healthy human individuals. The table came from immunoSEQ multiplex PCR; TCRdb's copy has only in-frame clones and leaves some out. The sample yields 1,500,000 or so clones, 98% to 99% seen once. Material for sequencing was naive CD4+ T cells sorted from blood. Subset in this sample: CD45RA+ positively selected. All receptors come from a man younger than 40 in good health.

The chain combines TRBV6-5 with TRBJ1-5, with 8 bases fitting TRBD1. Germline V gene sequence: CDR1 MNHEY, CDR2 SVGAGI. Trimming at V came to 5 bases and at J to 4 bases, leaving 7 bases not matched to a gene. The CDR3 extends over 15 amino acids. DNA for the CDR3: TGTGCCAGCAGTGCCCCCAACAGGGGGAATCAGCCCCAGCATTTT. Translation: CASSAPNRGNQPQHF.

The count of this clone is one. The gene calls are TRBV12-5 and TRBJ2-1; D is ambiguous. Germline V lookup: CDR1 LGHNT, CDR2 FRNRAP. The CDR3 contains 15 residues. Trimming shortened V by 7 bases and J by 0 bases, and 13 bases separated the two germline ends. This chain's CDR3 is CASAGRGSSYNEQFF. Here the CDR3 DNA reads TGTGCTAGTGCCGGAAGAGGAAGCTCCTACAATGAGCAGTTCTTC.

The chain has TRBV6-5 and TRBJ2-7; D call uncertain. Trimming cost V 8 bases and J 7 bases, with 15 bases left between them. Germline CDR1 MNHEY, CDR2 SVGAGI. The length of the CDR3 is 12 residues. CDR3 coding DNA: TGTGCCAGCGGCCATCCCCGGAAAGAGCAGTACTTC. Its translation: CASGHPRKEQYF.

The V and J genes are TRBV9 and TRBJ1-3; D gene uncertain. The CDR3 contains 14 residues. Germline assignment: CDR1 SGDLS and CDR2 YYNGEE. The V gene lost 7 bases and the J gene lost 4 bases, with 15 bases spanning the gap. The CDR3 DNA follows: TGTGCCAGCTCGGCAGAAATCGCCGGAAACACCATATATTTT. Translating it yields CASSAEIAGNTIYF.

The rearrangement links TRBV6-5 to TRBJ2-7; tentatively, D is TRBD1 (5 bases). V was shortened by 10 bases and J by 2 bases, with 15 bases between the two germline ends. Germline CDR1 and CDR2: MNHEY and SVGAGI. CDR3 size: 13 residues. CDR3 coding DNA: TGTGCCAACGGCTCCAGGGCCCCCTACGAGCAGTACTTC. This sequence encodes CANGSRAPYEQYF.

J is TRBJ2-7 and V is TRBV15; D is possibly TRBD1 or TRBD2 (5 bases each). This CDR3 region has 15 residues. V gave up 5 bases and J gave up 7 bases, with 21 bases separating them. Germline V gives CDR1 LNHNV, CDR2 YYDKDF (reference sequence). The CDR3 bases are TGTGCCACCAGCCCTTTGTGGGGGAACTCTAGGGAGCAGTACTTC. It is translated as CATSPLWGNSREQYF.

This chain uses TRBV5-1 with TRBJ2-3; D ambiguous. The germline V gene has CDR1 SGHRS and CDR2 YFSETQ. There are 12 residues in the CDR3. Trimming left V 4 bases short and J 2 bases short, with 5 bases between. CDR3 protein: CASSIVTDTQYF. The DNA for the CDR3 is TGCGCCAGCAGCATCGTCACAGATACGCAGTATTTT.

J is TRBJ2-1 and V is TRBV25-1; TRBD2 is a possible D gene (7 bases). CDR1 is MGHDK and CDR2 is SYGVNS in the germline V gene. V was pared by 6 bases and J by 7 bases, with 13 bases between. CDR3 length: 13 residues. The CDR3 region has the DNA TGTGCCAGCAGCCGAGGGGGAGGGAATGAGCAGTTCTTC. As protein: CASSRGGGNEQFF.

CDR3 sequence: CASSYASGRAGDEQYF. The CDR3 region has the DNA TGTGCCAGCAGTTACGCTAGCGGGAGGGCCGGGGACGAGCAGTACTTC. The chain has TRBV6-5 and TRBJ2-7; TRBD2 matches at 12 bases. Germline loops: CDR1 MNHEY, CDR2 SVGAGI. The CDR3 length is 16 residues. The V gene end was trimmed by 2 bases and the J gene end by 5 bases; junction bases not matched to a gene: 7.

This clone was recorded only once. V and J are TRBV27 and TRBJ2-3, with unresolved D. The CDR3 runs 13 residues. CDR1 and CDR2 from the germline V gene are MNHEY and SMNVEV (reference sequence). Trimming shortened V by 4 bases and J by 7 bases, and 12 bases separated the two germline ends. The CDR3 sequence: CASSYTRLNTQYF. CDR3 coding DNA: TGTGCCAGCAGTTACACACGATTAAATACGCAGTATTTT.

The chain is built from TRBV18 and TRBJ2-5; no clear D. V gave up 0 bases and J gave up 4 bases, with 9 bases separating them. The CDR3 extends over 14 amino acids. In germline, CDR1 is KGHSH, CDR2 LQKENI. The CDR3 coding sequence is TGTGCCAGCTCACCACCGTTGGAAGGAGAGACCCAGTACTTC. This translates into CASSPPLEGETQYF.

The genes are TRBV19 and TRBJ2-2; 8 bases map to TRBD1. CDR1 is LNHDA, CDR2 SQIVND, per germline (reference sequence). The CDR3 contains 17 residues. V lost 7 bases, J lost 5 bases, and 15 bases stayed unmatched. The DNA for the CDR3 is TGTGCCAGTACTCTCGGGCAGGGGGCCCCCCGGACCGGGGAGCTGTTTTTT. Amino acid sequence: CASTLGQGAPRTGELFF.

This chain connects TRBV5-1 to TRBJ1-2; D is possibly TRBD1 (5 bases). The V gene's germline CDR1 is SGHRS and CDR2 YFSETQ. This CDR3 spans 14 amino acids. Trimming shortened V by 0 bases and J by 8 bases, and 14 bases separated the two germline ends. The DNA of the CDR3 is TGCGCCAGCAGCTTGGAACGGGGCCTAACAGGCTACACCTTC. Translated: CASSLERGLTGYTF.

This chain connects TRBV28 to TRBJ1-5; 7 bases agree with TRBD1. The CDR3 totals 14 residues. Germline trimming cut 3 bases from V and 4 bases from J; bases unmatched to any gene: 3. Germline values: CDR1 MDHEN, CDR2 SYDVKM. As DNA, the CDR3 is TGTGCCAGCAGTTTCCCGGGACAGAATCAGCCCCAGCATTTT. It yields the protein CASSFPGQNQPQHF.

The chain carries TRBV25-1 and TRBJ1-5; D is perhaps TRBD1 (5 bases). Germline lookup yields CDR1 MGHDK and CDR2 SYGVNS. The CDR3 is 15 residues long. The V end lost 9 bases, the J end lost 2 bases, and 17 bases lay between the germline ends. CDR3 residues: CASRPGGIGNQPQHF. The CDR3 DNA reads as TGTGCCAGTCGGCCCGGGGGGATAGGCAATCAGCCCCAGCATTTT.

This clone is a singleton in its sample. The V call is TRBV4-3, the J call TRBJ1-2, with 10 bases matching TRBD1. The CDR3 totals 16 residues. Germline V gene lookup returns CDR1 LGHNA and CDR2 YSLEER. The V and J ends lost 0 bases and 7 bases, in that order; junction bases with no gene match: 8. Here the CDR3 DNA reads TGCGCCAGCAGCCAAGATCTTCGGGACAGGGGCCTTGGCTACACCTTC. Its protein is CASSQDLRDRGLGYTF.

The chain links TRBV15 to TRBJ1-4; D uncertain. This CDR3 is built from 13 residues. Germline values: CDR1 LNHNV, CDR2 YYDKDF (reference sequence). V was cut by 5 bases and J by 8 bases, with 12 bases left in between. This chain's CDR3 is CATSYIVLEKLFF. CDR3 nucleotide sequence: TGTGCCACCAGCTATATAGTCCTAGAAAAACTGTTTTTT.

The gene calls are TRBV28 and TRBJ2-7; tentatively, D is TRBD2 (6 bases). Trimming left V 4 bases short and J 7 bases short, with 20 bases between. Germline V CDR1 and CDR2: MDHEN, SYDVKM. The CDR3 has 15 amino acids. The CDR3 region has the DNA TGTGCCAGCAGTTCCCCCGGGGAGGCTCCCAAAGAGCAGTACTTC. It yields the protein CASSSPGEAPKEQYF.

Turning to this clone: The identical CDR3 is also encoded by other nucleotide sequences in the sample. This sequence joins TRBV5-1 and TRBJ2-6; D remains unclear. This CDR3 has 14 residues. Germline loops: CDR1 SGHRS, CDR2 YFSETQ. The V and J ends lost 0 bases and 1 base respectively, with 2 bases between them. The CDR3 DNA reads TGCGCCAGCAGCTTGGGGTCTGGGGCCAACGTCCTGACTTTC. It translates to CASSLGSGANVLTF. The full variable domain, completed using reference TRBV5-1 and TRBJ2-6, is KAGVTQTPRYLIKTRGQQVTLSCSPISGHRSVSWYQQTPGQGLQFLFEYFSETQRNKGNFPGRFSGRQFSNSRSEMNVSTLELGDSALYLCASSLGSGANVLTFGAGSRLTVL.

The genes are TRBV20-1 and TRBJ1-1, with TRBD1 matching 7 bases. Unmatched junction bases numbered 2, after V lost 6 bases and J lost 4 bases. The germline CDR1 and CDR2 sequences are DFQATT and SNEGSKA (reference sequence). This CDR3 is built from 11 residues. CDR3: CSATGSTEAFF. The CDR3 DNA follows: TGCAGTGCGACAGGGTCCACTGAAGCTTTCTTT.

V gene TRBV7-3 combines with J gene TRBJ2-1, with D perhaps assigned TRBD1 or TRBD2 (5 bases each). The CDR3 has 15 amino acids. Trimming pared 1 base from V and 6 bases from J, leaving 13 bases between. Germline loops: CDR1 SGHTA, CDR2 FQGTGA. The CDR3 sequence: CASSLSSGAPNEQFF. CDR3 DNA: TGTGCCAGCAGCTTAAGCTCCGGGGCCCCCAATGAGCAGTTCTTC.

The V and J genes are TRBV4-1 and TRBJ2-3; 7 bases line up with TRBD2. The V segment lost 3 bases and the J segment 5 bases; nucleotides outside the gene matches: 8. Germline CDR1 reads MGHRA; CDR2 reads YSYEKL. CDR3 length equals 15 residues. The CDR3 coding sequence is TGCGCCAGCAGCCAGACTAGCCCTTATGGAGATACGCAGTATTTT. Encoded protein: CASSQTSPYGDTQYF.

The chain combines TRBV11-2 with TRBJ2-3; D remains ambiguous. This CDR3 contains 14 residues. Trimming removed 2 bases at V and 7 bases at J, with 13 bases between. In germline, CDR1 is SGHAT, CDR2 FQNNGV. This CDR3 is CASSLLPEFNTQYF. The DNA for the CDR3 is TGTGCCAGCAGCTTATTACCCGAATTCAATACGCAGTATTTT.

The chain uses TRBV4-1 and TRBJ1-2; TRBD1 matches at 7 bases. V lost 0 bases to trimming and J lost 5 bases; unmatched junction nucleotides: 6. Germline values: CDR1 MGHRA, CDR2 YSYEKL. The CDR3 length is 15 residues. DNA of the CDR3: TGCGCCAGCAGCCAAGAGACAGGGAGCTGGTATGGCTACACCTTC. Translating it yields CASSQETGSWYGYTF.

The chain links TRBV30 to TRBJ2-1, with D unclear. The CDR3 is made up of 12 amino acids. The V gene's germline CDR1 is GTSNPN and CDR2 SVGIG (reference sequence). V shed 1 base and J shed 7 bases, with 8 bases lying between them. CDR3 sequence (DNA): TGTGCCTGGAGTGCCCAAGGAAATGAGCAGTTCTTC. It is translated as CAWSAQGNEQFF.

Comments on this clone: Sequence at one end of the junction differs from germline and may be a read error. The chain couples TRBV29-1 to TRBJ2-3; a weak D match, TRBD1 (6 bases). The CDR3 has 12 amino acids. Germline V gene lookup returns CDR1 SQVTM and CDR2 ANQGSEA. As DNA, the CDR3 is TGCAGCGTTATCCGGGACACAGGTACGCAGTATTTT. This encodes CSVIRDTGTQYF.

The genes are TRBV6-5 and TRBJ2-7; the match to TRBD2 covers 13 bases. Germline lookup yields CDR1 MNHEY and CDR2 SVGAGI. Trimming at V came to 4 bases and at J to 2 bases, leaving 5 bases not matched to a gene. CDR3 length equals 16 residues. The CDR3 nucleotides are TGTGCCAGCAGTTTCCGGACTAGCGGGAGCCCCTACGAGCAGTACTTC. Amino acids: CASSFRTSGSPYEQYF.

The rearrangement uses TRBV6-5 and TRBJ1-4, with unresolved D. V lost 2 bases and J lost 4, with 8 bases in between. Germline CDR1 MNHEY, CDR2 SVGAGI. The CDR3 contains 14 residues. CDR3 DNA sequence: TGTGCCAGCAGTTACCAACGGGGTAATGAAAAACTGTTTTTT. It codes for CASSYQRGNEKLFF.

The chain links TRBV11-1 to TRBJ2-7; TRBD2 is a possible D gene (5 bases). The ends were cut back, 1 base at V and 3 bases at J, with 10 bases in the middle. CDR1 SGHAT and CDR2 FQDESV come from the germline V gene (reference sequence). The length of the CDR3 is 14 residues. The CDR3 region has the DNA TGTGCCAGCAGCTTAGAGGTCCGGGGCTACGAGCAGTACTTC. Residues: CASSLEVRGYEQYF.